A selection of T cell receptor beta chains follows, all from one sample in a study of CXCR3-negative and CXCR3-positive naive CD8 T cells. TCRdb reprocessed the 5' RACE reads and keeps a single row for each CDR3 protein, giving no DNA. In total, the table holds tens of thousands of distinct CDR3 sequences. Sequencing input: memory CD8+ T cells from blood. These receptors all come from a human donor in good health. Some clones in this sample may be carry-over from other donors' samples. CDR3s include the opening cysteine and the closing phenylalanine or tryptophan. Clone size is shown for a subset of rows, as once, few, many or a class of expanded clone.

j_gene | v_gene | abundance | CDR3aa
TRBJ2-7 | TRBV4-3 | NA | CASSQTPTGAYEQYF
TRBJ2-1 | TRBV7-2 | NA | CASSLLRDRVNEQFF
TRBJ2-1 | TRBV6-2/TRBV6-3 | NA | CASSYGAGGINEQFF
TRBJ2-1 | TRBV7-9 | NA | CASSLASGAPNEQFF
TRBJ2-7 | TRBV7-2 | medium-sized | CASSWMGDHYEQYF
TRBJ2-1 | TRBV6-4 | NA | CASSVYGGSDNEQFF
TRBJ2-7 | TRBV7-7 | NA | CASSPGTGTYEQYF
TRBJ2-7 | TRBV6-6 | NA | CASRPGVSYEQYF
TRBJ2-7 | TRBV30 | NA | CAWKSGPPYEQYF
TRBJ1-1 | TRBV6-4 | NA | CASSDSANTEAFF
TRBJ2-1 | TRBV27 | medium-sized | CASRTLTGSGEQFF
TRBJ2-1 | TRBV20-1 | NA | CSASGDRVNEQFF
TRBJ2-7 | TRBV7-3 | NA | CASRGAAAYEQYF
TRBJ2-7 | TRBV6-1 | NA | CASSEPGRGSSEQYF
TRBJ1-2 | TRBV29-1 | NA | CSVDSGPYGYTF
TRBJ2-2 | TRBV20-1 | NA | CSARDLASLNTGELFF
TRBJ2-5 | TRBV29-1 | NA | CSAYLQGGETQYF
TRBJ2-1 | TRBV7-3 | NA | CASSLNPLIAGATDEQFF
TRBJ2-7 | TRBV7-9 | NA | CASSLGTGAYEQYF
TRBJ2-7 | TRBV12-3/TRBV12-4 | NA | CASSFLAGVAYEQYF
TRBJ2-7 | TRBV4-3 | NA | CASSHPREKHYEQYF
TRBJ2-4 | TRBV5-5 | NA | CASSLDQGGGNIQYF
TRBJ2-7 | TRBV7-9 | NA | CASSSGLAGSYEQYF
TRBJ1-3 | TRBV15 | NA | CATSSRQGSGNTIYF
TRBJ2-5 | TRBV29-1 | NA | CSVNQYQETQYF
TRBJ1-1 | TRBV20-1 | NA | CSARLGEIEAFF
TRBJ2-7 | TRBV7-9 | NA | CASSSYGILYEQYF
TRBJ1-1 | TRBV6-5 | NA | CASRQGLNTEAFF
TRBJ1-6 | TRBV20-1 | NA | CSARDLPENSPLHF
TRBJ2-7 | TRBV20-1 | NA | CSARARAGQTYEQYF
TRBJ2-5 | TRBV18 | NA | CASSPLEAADSQETQYF
TRBJ2-1 | TRBV7-9 | NA | CASSPPGLDNEQFF
TRBJ1-5 | TRBV7-9 | NA | CASSSGGLNQPQHF
TRBJ2-1 | TRBV12-3/TRBV12-4 | NA | CASSRTGGAANEQFF
TRBJ2-1 | TRBV29-1 | NA | CSPGSYNEQFF
TRBJ2-2 | TRBV20-1 | NA | CSARLDTGELFF
TRBJ1-2 | TRBV6-6 | NA | CASTPFGSGYTF
TRBJ1-1 | TRBV5-1 | NA | CASSRATDRAYTEAFF
TRBJ2-2 | TRBV6-2/TRBV6-3 | NA | CASSSGLDNTGELFF
TRBJ2-1 | TRBV2 | NA | CASSGGAGGNYNEQFF
TRBJ2-1 | TRBV6-1 | NA | CASSPTSGGGQEQFF